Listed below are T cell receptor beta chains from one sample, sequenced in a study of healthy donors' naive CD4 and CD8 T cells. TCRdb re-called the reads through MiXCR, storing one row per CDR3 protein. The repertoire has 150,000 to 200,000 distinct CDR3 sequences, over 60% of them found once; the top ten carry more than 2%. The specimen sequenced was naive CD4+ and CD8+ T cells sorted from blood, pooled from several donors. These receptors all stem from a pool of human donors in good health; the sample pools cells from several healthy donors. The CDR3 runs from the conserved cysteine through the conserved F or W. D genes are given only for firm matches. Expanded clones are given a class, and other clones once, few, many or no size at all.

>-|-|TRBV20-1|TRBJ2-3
CSASPKAWVDTQYF
TGCAGTGCTAGCCCCAAGGCGTGGGTGGATACGCAGTATTTT
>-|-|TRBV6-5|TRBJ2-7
CASTHGSGWSDEQYF
TGTGCCAGCACCCACGGGTCCGGATGGAGCGACGAGCAGTACTTC
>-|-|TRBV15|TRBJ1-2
CATSPPRDYGYTF
TGTGCCACCAGTCCGCCGAGGGACTATGGCTACACCTTC
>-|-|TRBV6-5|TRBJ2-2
CASSYSYIPTNTGELFF
TGTGCCAGCAGTTACTCGTACATCCCCACGAACACCGGGGAGCTGTTTTTT
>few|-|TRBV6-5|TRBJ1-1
CASRDGGSGEAFF
TGTGCCAGCAGGGACGGGGGCAGTGGTGAAGCTTTCTTT
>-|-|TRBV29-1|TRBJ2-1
CSVEERDQGYEQFF
TGCAGCGTTGAAGAGAGGGACCAGGGGTATGAGCAGTTCTTC
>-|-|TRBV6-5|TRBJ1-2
CASSYTRDGGYTF
TGTGCCAGCAGTTACACACGGGACGGTGGCTACACCTTC
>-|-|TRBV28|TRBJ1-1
CASTEGLWNTEAFF
TGTGCCAGCACCGAGGGACTGTGGAACACTGAAGCTTTCTTT
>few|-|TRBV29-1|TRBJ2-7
CSVEGDSAYEQYF
TGCAGCGTTGAAGGAGACTCGGCCTACGAGCAGTACTTC
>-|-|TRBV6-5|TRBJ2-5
CASSSGEEETQYF
TGTGCCAGCAGCTCAGGGGAGGAAGAGACCCAGTACTTC
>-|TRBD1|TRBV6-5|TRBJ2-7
CASSSPTGASYEQYF
TGTGCCAGCAGTTCGCCGACAGGGGCGAGCTACGAGCAGTACTTC
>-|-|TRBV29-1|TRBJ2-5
CSVVWDRKTQYF
TGCAGCGTTGTGTGGGATCGAAAGACCCAGTACTTC
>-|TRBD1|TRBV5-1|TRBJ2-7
CASSLGTGTGGYEQYF
TGCGCCAGCAGCTTGGGCACCGGGACAGGGGGCTACGAGCAGTACTTC